The clone carrying this TCR beta chain was seen a single time. Repertoires were generated with immunoSEQ multiplex PCR, while TCRdb's copy carries only in-frame clones and drops some. Of some 79,000 clones listed, around 90% are singletons. This sample was taken from a study of T cell changes during pregnancy in multiple sclerosis. From germline, CDR1 is MNHEY and CDR2 SMNVEV (reference sequence). CDR3 length equals 12 residues. V lost 4 bases and J 2 bases, leaving 6 bases between the germline ends. The sample consisted of CD4+ T cells from peripheral blood mononuclear cells, taken in the second trimester of pregnancy. This receptor was taken from a female donor with multiple sclerosis, enrolled in a pregnancy study. The chain links TRBV27 to TRBJ2-7; unclear D gene. The CDR3 DNA follows: TGTGCCAGCAGTTCCACTCCCTACGAGCAGTACTTC. It specifies CASSSTPYEQYF.